The next 2 T cell receptor beta chains were all read from a single sample in a study of response to subunit inactivated influenza vaccine. TCRdb independently ran MiXCR on the RT-PCR reads; one entry per CDR3 protein. The sample includes fewer than 650,000 distinct CDR3 sequences, approximately 12% of them seen just once. The source was PBMCs from blood, collected 35 to 45 days after vaccination. The origin of the receptors is a man between 50 and 59 years old who received an inactivated influenza vaccine.

The chain uses TRBV9 and TRBJ2-3, with D uncertain. Germline loops: CDR1 SGDLS, CDR2 YYNGEE. V lost 9 bases and J lost 1, with 21 bases in between. The CDR3 spans 16 residues. In DNA form, the CDR3 reads TGTGCCACCAGTAACGACTGCTATTTTCGCACAGATACGCAGTATTTT. This encodes CATSNDCYFRTDTQYF.

The chain couples TRBV10-3 to TRBJ1-3, with D uncertain. CDR3 length: 15 residues. Germline V gene lookup returns CDR1 ENHRY and CDR2 SYGVKD. The V and J ends lost 0 bases and 0 bases respectively, with 6 bases between them. The CDR3 spells CAISESGISGNTIYF. The CDR3 region has the DNA TGTGCCATCAGTGAGTCGGGGATCTCTGGAAACACCATATATTTT.